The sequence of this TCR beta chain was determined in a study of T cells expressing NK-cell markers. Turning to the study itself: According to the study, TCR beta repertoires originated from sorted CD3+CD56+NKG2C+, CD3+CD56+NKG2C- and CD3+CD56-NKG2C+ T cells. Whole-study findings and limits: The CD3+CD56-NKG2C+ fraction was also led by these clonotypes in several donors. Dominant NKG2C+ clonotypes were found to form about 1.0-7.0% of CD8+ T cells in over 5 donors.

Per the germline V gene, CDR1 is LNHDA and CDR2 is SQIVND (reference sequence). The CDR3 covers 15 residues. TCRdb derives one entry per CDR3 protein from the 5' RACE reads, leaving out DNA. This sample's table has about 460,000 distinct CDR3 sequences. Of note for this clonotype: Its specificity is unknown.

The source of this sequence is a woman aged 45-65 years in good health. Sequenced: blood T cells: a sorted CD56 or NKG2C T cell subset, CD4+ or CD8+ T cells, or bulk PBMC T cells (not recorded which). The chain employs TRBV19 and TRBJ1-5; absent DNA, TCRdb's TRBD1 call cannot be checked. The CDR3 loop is CASSMQGSGNQPQHF.